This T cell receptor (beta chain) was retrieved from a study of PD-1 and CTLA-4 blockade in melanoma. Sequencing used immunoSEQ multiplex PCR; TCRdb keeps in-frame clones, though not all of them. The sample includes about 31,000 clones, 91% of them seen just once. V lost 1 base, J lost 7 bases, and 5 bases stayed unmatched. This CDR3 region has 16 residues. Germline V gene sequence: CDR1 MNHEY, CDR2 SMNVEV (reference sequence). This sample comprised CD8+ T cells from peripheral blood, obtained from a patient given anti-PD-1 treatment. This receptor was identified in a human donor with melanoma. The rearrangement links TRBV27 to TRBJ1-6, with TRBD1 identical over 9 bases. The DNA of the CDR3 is TGTGCCAGCAGTTTATTTGGACAGGGGAGGAATTCACCCCTCCACTTT. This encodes CASSLFGQGRNSPLHF.